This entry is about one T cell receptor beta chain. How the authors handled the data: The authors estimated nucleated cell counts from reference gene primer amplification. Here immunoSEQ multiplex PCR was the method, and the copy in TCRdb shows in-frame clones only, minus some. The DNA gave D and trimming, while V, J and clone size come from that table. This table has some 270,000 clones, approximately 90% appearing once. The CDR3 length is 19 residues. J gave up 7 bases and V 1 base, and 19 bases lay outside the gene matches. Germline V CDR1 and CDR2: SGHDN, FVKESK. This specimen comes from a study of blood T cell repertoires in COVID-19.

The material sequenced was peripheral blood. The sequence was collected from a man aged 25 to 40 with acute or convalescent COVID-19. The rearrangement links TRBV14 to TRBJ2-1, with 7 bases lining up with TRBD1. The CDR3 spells CASSQVGVRVGGGWNEQFF. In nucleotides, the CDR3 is TGTGCCAGCAGCCAAGTAGGAGTCAGGGTAGGGGGCGGATGGAATGAGCAGTTCTTC.